Sequencing of this TCR beta chain was carried out in a study of tumor-infiltrating lymphocytes in localized non-small cell lung cancer. For the study at large: The cohort mixed smokers and never-smokers, several histologies, and some post-neoadjuvant-chemotherapy samples.

Sequenced by immunoSEQ multiplex PCR; TCRdb stores in-frame clones only, minus some. The top ten clones hold 3% to 3.5% of a sample with about 21,000 clones, nearly 80% of them seen once. Trimming removed 2 bases from V and 7 bases from J, with 18 bases in between. The germline V gene has CDR1 MDHEN and CDR2 SYDVKM. The CDR3 contains 15 residues. This TCR was sampled from a human donor with non-small cell lung cancer. The J gene is TRBJ2-7, the V gene TRBV28, with D possibly matching TRBD2 (7 bases). Sequencing input: lung tumor tissue. CDR3 coding DNA: TGTGCCAGCAGTTTAGTTTCGGGGGGCCTGAAAGAGCAGTACTTC. Its protein is CASSLVSGGLKEQYF.